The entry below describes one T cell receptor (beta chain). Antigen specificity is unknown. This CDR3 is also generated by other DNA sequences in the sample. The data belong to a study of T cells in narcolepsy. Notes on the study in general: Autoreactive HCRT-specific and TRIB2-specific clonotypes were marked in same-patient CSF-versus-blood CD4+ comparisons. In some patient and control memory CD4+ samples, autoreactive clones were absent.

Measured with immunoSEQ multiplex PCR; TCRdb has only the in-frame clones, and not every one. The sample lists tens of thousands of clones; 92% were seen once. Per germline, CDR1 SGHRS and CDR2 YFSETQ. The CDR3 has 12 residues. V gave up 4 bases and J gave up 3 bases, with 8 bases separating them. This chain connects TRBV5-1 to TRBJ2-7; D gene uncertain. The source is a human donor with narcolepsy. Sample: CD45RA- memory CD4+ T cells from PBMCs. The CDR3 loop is CASSLDNYEQYF. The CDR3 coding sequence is TGCGCCAGCAGCCTGGATAACTACGAGCAGTACTTC.